Only a few counts were recorded for the clone carrying this TCR beta chain. The antigen is unknown. The data derive from a study of human T cells and chemical hapten exposure. The CDR3 is made up of 12 amino acids. V lost 3 bases and J lost 4, with 9 bases in between. In germline, CDR1 is SQVTM, CDR2 ANQGSEA. Time point denoted: patch test 2, 6 weeks after DPC sensitization. The treatment denotes: therapeutic diphenylcyclopropenone sensitization with weekly scalp DPC. TCRdb redid the calling of the RACE reads with MiXCR, one entry per CDR3 protein. The top ten clones hold around 3.5% of a sample with approximately 75,000 distinct CDR3 sequences, about 9% of them seen once. Study-level results: PT1 expanded TCR counts and patch test score were linked, and their correlation was positive.

This chain uses TRBV29-1 with TRBJ1-1; D is undetermined. This specimen consisted of whole blood, obtained in connection with sensitization to the hapten diphenylcyclopropenone (DPC). This TCR came from a woman in her 50s with alopecia areata. Some clones in this sample may be carry-over from other donors' samples. This chain's CDR3 is CSVDGSGTEAFF. CDR3 DNA sequence: TGCAGCGTTGATGGGAGCGGCACTGAAGCTTTCTTT.